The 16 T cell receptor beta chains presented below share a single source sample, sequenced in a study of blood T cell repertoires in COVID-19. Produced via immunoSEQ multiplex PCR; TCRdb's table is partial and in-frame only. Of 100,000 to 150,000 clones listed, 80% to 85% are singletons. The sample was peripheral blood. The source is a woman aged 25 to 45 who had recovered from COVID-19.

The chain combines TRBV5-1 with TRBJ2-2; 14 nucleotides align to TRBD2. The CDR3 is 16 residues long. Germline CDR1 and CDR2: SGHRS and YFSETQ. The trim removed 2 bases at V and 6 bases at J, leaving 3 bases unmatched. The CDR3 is CASSFGTSGGSGELFF. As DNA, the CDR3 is TGCGCCAGCAGCTTTGGGACTAGCGGGGGATCCGGGGAGCTGTTTTTT.

The CDR3 protein is CASSLAPQDYGYTF. The CDR3 region has the DNA TGTGCCAGCAGCTTAGCCCCACAGGACTATGGCTACACCTTC. The V and J genes are TRBV7-6 and TRBJ1-2, with a possible D match to TRBD1 (5 bases). The length of the CDR3 is 14 residues. In germline, CDR1 is SGHVS, CDR2 FNYEAQ. Trimming stripped 0 bases from V and 3 bases from J, with 8 bases between.

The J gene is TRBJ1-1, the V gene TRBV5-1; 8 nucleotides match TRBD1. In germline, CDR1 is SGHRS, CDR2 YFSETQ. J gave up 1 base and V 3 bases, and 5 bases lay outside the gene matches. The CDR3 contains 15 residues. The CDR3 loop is CASSYQGQENTEAFF. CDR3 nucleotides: TGCGCCAGCAGCTATCAGGGACAGGAGAACACTGAAGCTTTCTTT.

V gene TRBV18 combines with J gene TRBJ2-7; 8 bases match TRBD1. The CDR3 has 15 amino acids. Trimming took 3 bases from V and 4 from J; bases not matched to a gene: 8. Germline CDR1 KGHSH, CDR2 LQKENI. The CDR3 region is CASSPTTGTGYEQYF. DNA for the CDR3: TGTGCCAGCTCACCTACGACCGGGACAGGTTACGAGCAGTACTTC.

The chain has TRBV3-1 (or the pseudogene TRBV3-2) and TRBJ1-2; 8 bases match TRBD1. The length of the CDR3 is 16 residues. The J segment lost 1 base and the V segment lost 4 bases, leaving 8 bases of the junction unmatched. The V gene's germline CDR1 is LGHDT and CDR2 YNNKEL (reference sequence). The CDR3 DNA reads TGTGCCAGCAGCCCGGCCCGGACAGGGAATAACTATGGCTACACCTTC. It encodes CASSPARTGNNYGYTF.

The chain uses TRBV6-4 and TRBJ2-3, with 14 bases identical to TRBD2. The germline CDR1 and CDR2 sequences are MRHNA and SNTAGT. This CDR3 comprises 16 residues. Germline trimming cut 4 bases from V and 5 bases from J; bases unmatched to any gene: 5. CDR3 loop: CASSAGLAGVGDTQYF. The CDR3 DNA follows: TGTGCCAGCAGTGCGGGACTAGCGGGAGTGGGAGATACGCAGTATTTT.

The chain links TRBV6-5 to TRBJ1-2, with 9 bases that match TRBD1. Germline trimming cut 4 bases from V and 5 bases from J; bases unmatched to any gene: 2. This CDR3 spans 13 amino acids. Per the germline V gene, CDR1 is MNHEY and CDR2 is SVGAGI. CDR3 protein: CASSFGTGYGYTF. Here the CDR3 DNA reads TGTGCCAGCAGTTTCGGGACAGGGTATGGCTACACCTTC.

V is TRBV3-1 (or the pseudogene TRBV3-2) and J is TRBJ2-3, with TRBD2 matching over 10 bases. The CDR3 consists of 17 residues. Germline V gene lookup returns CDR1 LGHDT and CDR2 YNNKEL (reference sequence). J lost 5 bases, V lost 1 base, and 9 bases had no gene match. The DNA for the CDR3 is TGTGCCAGCAGCCAAGTAACGAGCGGGAGGGCCATAGATACGCAGTATTTT. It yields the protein CASSQVTSGRAIDTQYF.

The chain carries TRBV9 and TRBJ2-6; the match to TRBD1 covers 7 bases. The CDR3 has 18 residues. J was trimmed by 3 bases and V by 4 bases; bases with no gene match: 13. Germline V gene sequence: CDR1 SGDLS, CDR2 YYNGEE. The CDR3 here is CASSPAGQAFFGANVLTF. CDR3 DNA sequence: TGTGCCAGCAGCCCTGCAGGACAGGCTTTTTTTGGGGCCAACGTCCTGACTTTC.

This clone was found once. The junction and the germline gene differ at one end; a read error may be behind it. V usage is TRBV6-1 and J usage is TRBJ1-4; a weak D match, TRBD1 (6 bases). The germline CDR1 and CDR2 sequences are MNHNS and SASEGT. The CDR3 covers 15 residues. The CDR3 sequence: CASSEAQGANEKLFF. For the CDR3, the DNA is TGTGCCAGCAGCGAAGCACAGGGTGCTAATGAAAAACTGTTTTTT.

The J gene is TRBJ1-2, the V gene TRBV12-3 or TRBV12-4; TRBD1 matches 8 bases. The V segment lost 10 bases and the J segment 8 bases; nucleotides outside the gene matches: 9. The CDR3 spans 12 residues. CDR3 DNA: TGTGCCATATATTGGACAGGGTACGGCTACACCTTC. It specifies CAIYWTGYGYTF.

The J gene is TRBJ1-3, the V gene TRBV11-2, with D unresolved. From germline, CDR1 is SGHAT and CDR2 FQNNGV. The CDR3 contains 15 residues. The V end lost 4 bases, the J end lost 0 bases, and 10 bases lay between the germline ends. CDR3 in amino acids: CASSSPTGSGNTIYF. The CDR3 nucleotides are TGTGCCAGCAGCTCCCCGACGGGCTCTGGAAACACCATATATTTT.

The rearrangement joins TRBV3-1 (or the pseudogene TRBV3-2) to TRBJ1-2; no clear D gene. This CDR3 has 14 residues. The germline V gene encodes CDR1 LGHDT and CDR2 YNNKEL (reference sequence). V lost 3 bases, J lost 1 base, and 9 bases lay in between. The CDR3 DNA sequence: TGTGCCAGCAGCCAGTTCTCTATTAACTATGGCTACACCTTC. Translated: CASSQFSINYGYTF.

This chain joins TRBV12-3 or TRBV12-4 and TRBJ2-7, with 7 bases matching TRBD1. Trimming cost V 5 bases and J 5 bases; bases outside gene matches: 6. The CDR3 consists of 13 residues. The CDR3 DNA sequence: TGTGCCAGCAGTCCGACAGGGTCGGACGAGCAGTACTTC. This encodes CASSPTGSDEQYF.

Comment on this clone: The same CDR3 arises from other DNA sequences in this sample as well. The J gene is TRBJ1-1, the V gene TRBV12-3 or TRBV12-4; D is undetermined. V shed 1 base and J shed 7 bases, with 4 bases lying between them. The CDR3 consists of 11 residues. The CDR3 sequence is CASSLGGEAFF. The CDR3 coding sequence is TGTGCCAGCAGTTTAGGCGGTGAAGCTTTCTTT.

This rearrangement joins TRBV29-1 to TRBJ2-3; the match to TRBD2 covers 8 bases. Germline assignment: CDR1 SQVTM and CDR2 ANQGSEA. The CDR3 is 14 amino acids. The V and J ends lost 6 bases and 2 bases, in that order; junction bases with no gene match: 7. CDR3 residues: CSVGTREFTDTQYF. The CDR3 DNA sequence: TGCAGCGTCGGGACTAGAGAATTCACAGATACGCAGTATTTT.